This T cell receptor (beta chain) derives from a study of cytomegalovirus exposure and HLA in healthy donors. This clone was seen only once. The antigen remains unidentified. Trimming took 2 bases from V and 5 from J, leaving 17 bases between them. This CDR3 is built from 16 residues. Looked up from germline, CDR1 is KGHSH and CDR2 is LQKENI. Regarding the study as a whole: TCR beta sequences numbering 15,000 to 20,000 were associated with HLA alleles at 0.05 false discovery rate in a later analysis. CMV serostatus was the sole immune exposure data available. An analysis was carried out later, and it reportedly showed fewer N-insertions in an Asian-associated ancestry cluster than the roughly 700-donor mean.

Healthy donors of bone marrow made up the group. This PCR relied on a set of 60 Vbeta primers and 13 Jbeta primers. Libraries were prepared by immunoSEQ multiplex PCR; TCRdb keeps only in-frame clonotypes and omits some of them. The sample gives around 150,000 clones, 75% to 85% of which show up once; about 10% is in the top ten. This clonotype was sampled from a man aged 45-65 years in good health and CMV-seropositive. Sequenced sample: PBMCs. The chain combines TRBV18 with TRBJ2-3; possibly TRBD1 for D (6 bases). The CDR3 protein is CASSPRQVGAQDTQYF. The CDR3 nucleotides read TGTGCCAGCTCACCAAGACAGGTGGGGGCCCAAGATACGCAGTATTTT.